These 20 T cell receptor beta chains were all obtained from the same sample, sequenced in a study of response to subunit inactivated influenza vaccine. MiXCR was run by TCRdb on the RT-PCR reads, yielding one entry per CDR3 protein. This table holds some 480,000 distinct CDR3 sequences, roughly 9.8% found once. Source: PBMCs from blood, taken 45 days after vaccination. These receptors all come from a man aged 45 to 65 who received an inactivated influenza vaccine.

This sequence joins TRBV11-1 and TRBJ2-7, with 13 bases fitting TRBD2. This CDR3 comprises 15 residues. From germline, CDR1 is SGHAT and CDR2 FQDESV (reference sequence). V lost 2 bases, J lost 2 bases, and 0 bases stayed unmatched. CDR3 sequence: CASSLTSGGAYEQYF. In DNA form, the CDR3 reads TGTGCCAGCAGCTTAACTAGCGGGGGGGCCTACGAGCAGTACTTC.

This chain links TRBV3-1 with TRBJ2-1, with TRBD2 as a possible D gene (6 bases). Germline values: CDR1 LGHDT, CDR2 YNNKEL (reference sequence). Between the trimmed V and J ends, which lost 2 bases and 3 bases, there was a span of 11 bases. The CDR3 has 15 residues. This CDR3 is CASSQNRDFYNEQFF. As DNA, the CDR3 is TGTGCCAGCAGCCAAAACCGGGACTTCTACAATGAGCAGTTCTTC.

The V call is TRBV12-3 or TRBV12-4, the J call TRBJ2-4; D may correspond to TRBD1 or TRBD2 (5 bases each). The CDR3 contains 15 residues. Trimming shortened V by 3 bases and J by 4 bases, and 13 bases separated the two germline ends. CDR3 in amino acids: CASSLVGDPKNIQYF. As DNA, the CDR3 is TGTGCCAGCAGTTTGGTGGGGGACCCGAAAAACATTCAGTACTTC.

The CDR3 is CASSPKTSGGRDTQYF. The CDR3 coding sequence is TGTGCCAGCAGCCCTAAGACTAGCGGGGGGCGGGATACGCAGTATTTT. The rearrangement links TRBV7-2 to TRBJ2-3; 13 bases map to TRBD2. In germline, CDR1 is SGHTA, CDR2 FQGNSA. V trimming: 5 bases; J trimming: 6 bases; junction bases outside the gene matches: 8. This CDR3 region has 16 residues.

V and J are TRBV4-2 and TRBJ2-1; TRBD2 aligns across 11 bases. This CDR3 has 16 amino acids. Germline trimming cut 3 bases from V and 3 bases from J; bases unmatched to any gene: 4. Per germline, CDR1 LGHNA and CDR2 YNFKEQ. The CDR3 here is CASSQPTSGSYNEQFF. As DNA, the CDR3 is TGTGCCAGCAGCCAGCCTACTAGCGGGAGCTACAATGAGCAGTTCTTC.

J is TRBJ1-2 and V is TRBV15, with a tentative D call TRBD1 (5 bases). The CDR3 totals 15 residues. Trimming took off 5 bases at V and 7 bases at J, with 20 bases between the two ends. Germline V CDR1 and CDR2: LNHNV, YYDKDF (reference sequence). The CDR3 nucleotides read TGTGCCACCAGCGGGACGGGACTCCCCGGAGGTGGCTACACCTTC. This translates into CATSGTGLPGGGYTF.

This clonotype was observed a handful of times. V gene TRBV7-8 combines with J gene TRBJ2-7; 8 bases align to TRBD2. The V gene's germline CDR1 is SGHVS and CDR2 FQNEAQ. With 5 bases clipped from V and 0 bases from J, the junction kept 12 bases outside the gene matches. The CDR3 is 17 residues long. The CDR3 loop reads CASSPSRLAGRSYEQYF. In DNA form, the CDR3 reads TGTGCCAGCAGCCCAAGCCGCCTAGCGGGCCGCTCCTACGAGCAGTACTTC. Full variable domain (outside the CDR3, taken from reference TRBV7-8 and TRBJ2-7): GAGVSQSPRYKVAKRGQDVALRCDPISGHVSLFWYQQALGQGPEFLTYFQNEAQLDKSGLPSDRFFAERPEGSVSTLKIQRTQQEDSAVYLCASSPSRLAGRSYEQYFGPGTRLTVT.

The chain combines TRBV10-3 with TRBJ2-3; D gene ambiguous. V lost 10 bases to trimming and J lost 0 bases, with 11 bases between them. This CDR3 is built from 13 residues. CDR1 ENHRY and CDR2 SYGVKD come from the germline V gene. CDR3 sequence (DNA): TGTGCCACCGAAAAAACTAGCACAGATACGCAGTATTTT. Translating it yields CATEKTSTDTQYF.

The chain links TRBV7-2 to TRBJ2-5, with TRBD1 matching over 7 bases. CDR1 SGHTA and CDR2 FQGNSA come from the germline V gene. The V segment lost 5 bases and the J segment 5 bases; nucleotides outside the gene matches: 11. The CDR3 has 15 amino acids. Here the CDR3 reads CASSASHGQAETQYF. CDR3 nucleotide sequence: TGTGCCAGCAGCGCCAGCCACGGACAGGCCGAGACCCAGTACTTC.

This clonotype was seen a handful of times. The chain is built from TRBV11-2 and TRBJ2-7; D is possibly TRBD1 (5 bases). Trimming took off 7 bases at V and 3 bases at J, with 13 bases between the two ends. Germline values: CDR1 SGHAT, CDR2 FQNNGV. This CDR3 has 13 amino acids. CDR3 sequence (DNA): TGTGCCAGCACCCCGACAGAGAGCTACGAGCAGTACTTC. Encoded protein: CASTPTESYEQYF.

This chain links TRBV12-3 or TRBV12-4 with TRBJ2-1; 8 positions agree with TRBD2. J was trimmed by 3 bases and V by 5 bases; bases with no gene match: 6. The CDR3 extends over 15 amino acids. The CDR3 spells CASSRGTSFYNEQFF. The CDR3 DNA sequence: TGTGCCAGCAGTCGCGGGACTAGTTTCTACAATGAGCAGTTCTTC.

This clonotype was found many times. The chain carries TRBV12-3 or TRBV12-4 and TRBJ2-1, with TRBD1 identical over 10 bases. V dropped 1 base and J dropped 9; count of bases not matched to a gene: 0. The CDR3 extends over 13 amino acids. Here the CDR3 reads CASSLGTGGEQFF. DNA of the CDR3: TGTGCCAGCAGTTTAGGGACAGGGGGTGAGCAGTTCTTC.

V gene TRBV20-1 combines with J gene TRBJ1-5; D ambiguous. This CDR3 contains 12 residues. Trimming removed 7 bases from V and 2 bases from J, with 9 bases in between. In germline, CDR1 is DFQATT, CDR2 SNEGSKA (reference sequence). CDR3 residues: CSGGSGNQPQHF. CDR3 bases: TGCAGTGGGGGAAGCGGCAATCAGCCCCAGCATTTT.

The chain combines TRBV6-5 with TRBJ2-1; D is perhaps TRBD1 (6 bases). The CDR3 totals 14 residues. CDR1 and CDR2 from the germline V gene are MNHEY and SVGAGI. V was clipped by 2 bases and J by 3 bases, with 8 bases between them. The CDR3 sequence is CASSYLDSYNEQFF. For the CDR3, the DNA is TGTGCCAGCAGTTACCTGGACAGCTACAATGAGCAGTTCTTC.

This clonotype was seen a few times. J is TRBJ2-6 and V is TRBV6-5; D gene ambiguous. The CDR3 runs 17 residues. CDR1 and CDR2 from the germline V gene are MNHEY and SVGAGI. Trimming left V 2 bases short and J 0 bases short, with 11 bases between. CDR3 amino acids: CASSYALGSSGANVLTF. The DNA for the CDR3 is TGTGCCAGCAGTTACGCTTTGGGCAGCTCTGGGGCCAACGTCCTGACTTTC.

V gene TRBV5-1 combines with J gene TRBJ2-1; TRBD1 matches 9 bases. The V gene's germline CDR1 is SGHRS and CDR2 YFSETQ. Trimming took 5 bases from V and 8 from J; bases not matched to a gene: 2. The CDR3 length is 12 residues. The CDR3 DNA follows: TGCGCCAGCAGAGGGACAGGGTATGAGCAGTTCTTC. It is translated as CASRGTGYEQFF.

At least ten counts were recorded for this clonotype. The chain recombines TRBV7-2 with TRBJ1-6, with 7 bases aligning to TRBD1. V was clipped by 3 bases and J by 6 bases; unmatched bases: 5. This CDR3 comprises 15 residues. Per germline, CDR1 SGHTA and CDR2 FQGNSA. CDR3 loop: CASSLGQTFNSPLHF. CDR3 DNA: TGTGCCAGCAGCTTGGGACAGACTTTTAATTCACCCCTCCACTTT.

V is TRBV20-1 and J is TRBJ2-5; D is tentatively TRBD1 or TRBD2 (5 bases each). There are 13 residues in the CDR3. Trimming took 7 bases from V and 3 from J, leaving 15 bases between them. Germline V gene lookup returns CDR1 DFQATT and CDR2 SNEGSKA (reference sequence). The CDR3 DNA reads TGCAGTGGGTCCGGGACGGCTAAAGAGACCCAGTACTTC. This gives the protein CSGSGTAKETQYF.

This clonotype came up a few times. V and J are TRBV7-2 and TRBJ2-2; no firm D call. Trimming removed 5 bases from V and 6 bases from J, with 10 bases in between. Germline CDR1 SGHTA, CDR2 FQGNSA. The CDR3 consists of 13 residues. CDR3 bases: TGTGCCAGCAGCCCCAACTTTTCCGGGGAGCTGTTTTTT. It specifies CASSPNFSGELFF.

V is TRBV25-1 and J is TRBJ2-1; TRBD1 aligns across 10 bases. The germline V gene has CDR1 MGHDK and CDR2 SYGVNS. The CDR3 has 15 residues. The junction had 4 bases not matched to a gene; V was cut back by 5 bases and J by 3 bases. DNA for the CDR3: TGTGCCAGCAGTCGCCGGGACAGGGGCTACAATGAGCAGTTCTTC. Translated: CASSRRDRGYNEQFF.